These 31 T cell receptor beta chains were all obtained from the same sample, sequenced in a study of T cells after yellow fever vaccination. TCRdb reanalysed the 5' RACE reads using MiXCR and keeps one entry per CDR3 protein. The table lists hundreds of thousands of distinct CDR3 sequences, approximately 13% of them singletons. The source was PBMCs, collected on the day of the yellow fever booster vaccination. The source of these receptors is a man aged 30-40 years who received the YFV17D yellow fever vaccine.

This clonotype came up a few times. CDR3 region: CSVRTSQGSKTQYF. DNA of the CDR3: TGCAGCGTGCGAACCTCACAGGGCTCGAAGACCCAGTACTTC. The chain combines TRBV29-1 with TRBJ2-5; TRBD1 is a possible D gene (6 bases). Germline V CDR1 and CDR2: SQVTM, ANQGSEA. This CDR3 is 14 amino acids long. V lost 6 bases and J lost 6, with 20 bases in between. Together with reference TRBV29-1 and TRBJ2-5, the CDR3 gives the full variable domain: SAVISQKPSRDICQRGTSLTIQCQVDSQVTMMFWYRQQPGQSLTLIATANQGSEATYESGFVIDKFPISRPNLTFSTLTVSNMSPEDSSIYLCSVRTSQGSKTQYFGPGTRLLVL.

The V and J genes are TRBV20-1 and TRBJ2-1; D remains unclear. Trimming removed 6 bases from V and 2 bases from J, with 11 bases in between. The CDR3 contains 13 residues. CDR1 is DFQATT and CDR2 is SNEGSKA in the germline V gene (reference sequence). The CDR3 loop reads CSAVQATYNEQFF. Written as DNA, the CDR3 is TGCAGTGCGGTGCAGGCAACCTACAATGAGCAGTTCTTC.

This clonotype was seen a few times. This rearrangement joins TRBV28 to TRBJ2-3; no firm D call. The CDR3 sequence is 12 residues long. Looked up from germline, CDR1 is MDHEN and CDR2 is SYDVKM. V lost 5 bases, J lost 10 bases, and 13 bases lay in between. The CDR3 DNA is TGTGCCAGCAGTCCACAGTGGGAAGCGCAGTATTTT. Encoded protein: CASSPQWEAQYF.

V gene TRBV7-2 combines with J gene TRBJ2-1; D is possibly TRBD2 (5 bases). V lost 5 bases, J lost 9 bases, and 20 bases lay in between. The CDR3 sequence is 15 residues long. The germline V gene encodes CDR1 SGHTA and CDR2 FQGNSA. The CDR3: CASSQAPTTRPEQFF. In DNA form, the CDR3 reads TGTGCCAGCAGCCAGGCTCCGACTACGAGGCCTGAGCAGTTCTTC.

This chain uses TRBV11-2 with TRBJ2-7; 7 nucleotides align to TRBD1. Germline CDR1 and CDR2: SGHAT and FQNNGV. The CDR3 loop spans 15 amino acids. V shed 4 bases, J shed 3 bases, and the junction held 9 bases outside the gene matches. CDR3 amino acids: CASSYNRGAGYEQYF. The DNA for the CDR3 is TGTGCCAGCAGCTACAACAGGGGCGCGGGCTACGAGCAGTACTTC. The full variable domain, completed using reference TRBV11-2 and TRBJ2-7, is EAGVAQSPRYKIIEKRQSVAFWCNPISGHATLYWYQQILGQGPKLLIQFQNNGVVDDSQLPKDRFSAERLKGVDSTLKIQPAKLEDSAVYLCASSYNRGAGYEQYFGPGTRLTVT.

V is TRBV6-1 and J is TRBJ2-2; D is uncertain. Between the trimmed V and J ends, which lost 0 bases and 7 bases, there was a span of 9 bases. Germline values: CDR1 MNHNS, CDR2 SASEGT. This CDR3 is built from 14 residues. The CDR3, as DNA: TGTGCCAGCAGTGAAGCGGGATTAGGCGGGGAGCTGTTTTTT. It is translated as CASSEAGLGGELFF.

This clonotype has more than one count but fewer than ten. This sequence joins TRBV7-9 and TRBJ2-3; 10 bases are a match to TRBD2. This CDR3 has 15 residues. The germline V gene encodes CDR1 SEHNR and CDR2 FQNEAQ (reference sequence). V was pared by 5 bases and J by 2 bases, with 4 bases of the junction left unmatched. CDR3 DNA sequence: TGTGCCAGCAGCACCGGGACTAGCGACACAGATACGCAGTATTTT. This sequence encodes CASSTGTSDTDTQYF.

This clonotype occurred a few times. The chain is built from TRBV12-3 or TRBV12-4 and TRBJ2-1, with unresolved D. Trimming stripped 4 bases from V and 1 base from J, with 8 bases between. The CDR3 is 14 amino acids. CDR3 in DNA: TGTGCCAGCAGTTCCCAGATGTCCTACAATGAGCAGTTCTTC. Translating gives CASSSQMSYNEQFF.

The chain recombines TRBV6-5 with TRBJ1-2; D not certain. CDR3 length: 15 residues. The germline V gene has CDR1 MNHEY and CDR2 SVGAGI. Trimming pared 3 bases from V and 4 bases from J, leaving 15 bases between. CDR3 loop: CASSYENSGGYGYTF. The CDR3 DNA sequence: TGTGCCAGCAGTTATGAGAACAGCGGAGGCTATGGCTACACCTTC.

This clonotype was seen only a few times. The chain recombines TRBV7-2 with TRBJ2-7; no clear D gene. The V end lost 2 bases, the J end lost 4 bases, and 12 bases lay between the germline ends. This CDR3 comprises 14 residues. Germline V gives CDR1 SGHTA, CDR2 FQGNSA. The CDR3 loop reads CASSLISGGYEQYF. In DNA, the CDR3 is TGTGCCAGCAGCTTAATTTCGGGTGGGTACGAGCAGTACTTC.

This clonotype has a handful of counts. The J gene is TRBJ2-1, the V gene TRBV12-3 or TRBV12-4; D not resolved. The CDR3 contains 14 residues. Trimming pared 4 bases from V and 9 bases from J, leaving 16 bases between. The CDR3 coding sequence is TGTGCCAGCAGTTCTGGACCCCCGGTGGCTGAGCAGTTCTTC. Translation: CASSSGPPVAEQFF.

J is TRBJ1-1 and V is TRBV7-9; 12 bases map to TRBD1. This CDR3 is built from 15 residues. CDR1 and CDR2 from the germline V gene are SEHNR and FQNEAQ (reference sequence). J lost 6 bases, V lost 5 bases, and 7 bases had no gene match. CDR3 in amino acids: CASSAQGQGAPEAFF. CDR3 nucleotide sequence: TGTGCCAGCAGCGCACAGGGACAGGGGGCCCCTGAAGCTTTCTTT.

This clonotype came up a few times. The CDR3 DNA reads TGTGCCAGCAGTGCAGCTAGCGGCCAAGAGACCCAGTACTTC. Protein sequence: CASSAASGQETQYF. V usage is TRBV27 and J usage is TRBJ2-5, with 7 bases lining up with TRBD2. J lost 1 base, V lost 5 bases, and 4 bases had no gene match. The CDR3 has 14 amino acids. Germline-derived CDR1 and CDR2 are MNHEY and SMNVEV (reference sequence).

The rearrangement uses TRBV28 and TRBJ2-3, with TRBD2 identical over 10 bases. Losses at the gene ends were 10 bases for V and 4 bases for J; bases not matched to a gene: 20. CDR1 MDHEN and CDR2 SYDVKM come from the germline V gene. This CDR3 is built from 18 residues. The CDR3 sequence is CATGGTSAAPVGPDTQYF. Written as DNA, the CDR3 is TGTGCCACAGGAGGGACTAGCGCAGCTCCGGTTGGCCCAGATACGCAGTATTTT. Full variable domain (outside the CDR3, taken from reference TRBV28 and TRBJ2-3): DVKVTQSSRYLVKRTGEKVFLECVQDMDHENMFWYRQDPGLGLRLIYFSYDVKMKEKGDIPEGYSVSREKKERFSLILESASTNQTSMYLCATGGTSAAPVGPDTQYFGPGTRLTVL.

The rearrangement links TRBV24-1 to TRBJ2-5; TRBD2 aligns across 9 bases. Germline CDR1 and CDR2: KGHDR and SFDVKD. This CDR3 has 15 residues. Unmatched junction bases numbered 9, after V lost 10 bases and J lost 1 base. CDR3 DNA: TGTGCCACGGCGGGAGGGCCCGGGAGCCAAGAGACCCAGTACTTC. Amino acid sequence: CATAGGPGSQETQYF.

In its sample, this clonotype was seen many times. V gene TRBV29-1 combines with J gene TRBJ2-5; the match to TRBD2 covers 10 bases. This CDR3 spans 13 amino acids. CDR1 is SQVTM and CDR2 is ANQGSEA in the germline V gene. Trimming cost V 6 bases and J 5 bases; bases outside gene matches: 6. CDR3 sequence reads: CSVRTSGVETQYF. In nucleotides, the CDR3 is TGCAGCGTCCGGACTAGCGGTGTGGAGACCCAGTACTTC.

The chain recombines TRBV7-8 with TRBJ2-6; D unclear. Trimming shortened V by 2 bases and J by 0 bases, and 11 bases separated the two germline ends. From germline, CDR1 is SGHVS and CDR2 FQNEAQ. The CDR3 is 17 residues long. The CDR3 spells CASSLYGASSGANVLTF. The CDR3 DNA reads as TGTGCCAGCAGCTTATACGGAGCGAGCTCTGGGGCCAACGTCCTGACTTTC.

Only a few counts were recorded for this clonotype. The J gene is TRBJ2-7, the V gene TRBV18, with 12 bases identical to TRBD2. CDR1 and CDR2 from the germline V gene are KGHSH and LQKENI. The CDR3 extends over 19 amino acids. Trimming cost V 3 bases and J 4 bases; bases outside gene matches: 16. Here the CDR3 DNA reads TGTGCCAGCTCACCTCTCAGCCTCCGGACTAGCGGGATTTATTACGAGCAGTACTTC. Amino acid sequence: CASSPLSLRTSGIYYEQYF. Together with reference TRBV18 and TRBJ2-7, the CDR3 gives the full variable domain: NAGVMQNPRHLVRRRGQEARLRCSPMKGHSHVYWYRQLPEEGLKFMVYLQKENIIDESGMPKERFSAEFPKEGPSILRIQQVVRGDSAAYFCASSPLSLRTSGIYYEQYFGPGTRLTVT.

This clonotype was counted a few times. The rearrangement joins TRBV3-1 to TRBJ2-2, with D possibly matching TRBD2 (6 bases). From germline, CDR1 is LGHDT and CDR2 YNNKEL (reference sequence). With 0 bases removed from V and 3 bases from J, the gap between germline ends came to 11 bases. This CDR3 has 16 amino acids. CDR3 in DNA: TGTGCCAGCAGCCAAGAACAGGACTATTACACCGGGGAGCTGTTTTTT. Residues: CASSQEQDYYTGELFF.

The J gene is TRBJ2-3, the V gene TRBV7-2; TRBD1 matches at 7 bases. The CDR3 extends over 13 amino acids. After removal of 8 bases from V and 6 bases from J, the junction contained 8 bases not matched to a gene. Per germline, CDR1 SGHTA and CDR2 FQGNSA. CDR3 amino acids: CASLQGFRDTQYF. The CDR3 DNA sequence: TGTGCCAGCCTACAGGGGTTTCGGGATACGCAGTATTTT.

This clonotype has just a few counts. The chain uses TRBV11-2 and TRBJ2-5; 9 bases fit TRBD2. The CDR3 runs to 18 residues. Germline V gene sequence: CDR1 SGHAT, CDR2 FQNNGV. The V gene end was trimmed by 2 bases and the J gene end by 1 base; junction bases not matched to a gene: 11. CDR3 nucleotide sequence: TGTGCCAGCAGCTTAAGAACTAGCGGGTTACCGTTCCAAGAGACCCAGTACTTC. Protein: CASSLRTSGLPFQETQYF.

V is TRBV15 and J is TRBJ2-5; D remains ambiguous. This CDR3 is 13 amino acids long. CDR1 and CDR2 (germline): LNHNV, YYDKDF (reference sequence). Trimming left V 1 base short and J 7 bases short, with 10 bases between. As DNA, the CDR3 is TGTGCCACCAGCAGAGCACAGCCGAGGACCCAGTACTTC. Translating gives CATSRAQPRTQYF.

The V gene is TRBV5-1, the J gene TRBJ1-1; D possibly corresponds to TRBD1 (6 bases). The germline CDR1 and CDR2 sequences are SGHRS and YFSETQ. V lost 2 bases and J lost 3, with 14 bases in between. CDR3 length equals 15 residues. The CDR3, as DNA: TGCGCCAGCAGCTTCGACAGGTTAGGGGACACTGAAGCTTTCTTT. Its protein is CASSFDRLGDTEAFF.

The chain is built from TRBV20-1 and TRBJ2-5; a possible D gene is TRBD1 (6 bases). The CDR3 contains 13 residues. V was clipped by 6 bases and J by 0 bases, with 11 bases between them. Germline V gene data show CDR1 as DFQATT and CDR2 as SNEGSKA (reference sequence). CDR3 region: CSAEKGDQETQYF. The CDR3 coding sequence is TGCAGTGCCGAGAAGGGGGACCAAGAGACCCAGTACTTC.

The chain links TRBV30 to TRBJ2-1, with 10 nucleotides matching TRBD2. With 4 bases clipped from V and 16 bases from J, the junction kept 13 bases outside the gene matches. This CDR3 contains 13 residues. CDR1 and CDR2 (germline): GTSNPN, SVGIG (reference sequence). This CDR3 reads CAWNIGAGGPPFF. The DNA of the CDR3 is TGTGCCTGGAATATCGGAGCGGGAGGGCCCCCTTTCTTC.

Comments on this clonotype: One end of the junction is discordant with germline, which a read error may explain. This sequence joins TRBV7-7 and TRBJ2-1; no clear D. The germline CDR1 and CDR2 sequences are SSHAT and FNYEAQ (reference sequence). This CDR3 is built from 15 residues. CDR3 coding DNA: TGTGCTAGCAGCTTAGATGTAGGGACCTACAATGAGCAGTTCTTC. The encoded protein is CASSLDVGTYNEQFF.

In this sample, this clonotype turned up many times. The chain links TRBV7-8 to TRBJ2-3; TRBD2 matches 9 bases. The V gene end was trimmed by 5 bases and the J gene end by 1 base; junction bases not matched to a gene: 7. Germline CDR1 and CDR2: SGHVS and FQNEAQ. The CDR3 is 16 amino acids. CDR3 nucleotides: TGTGCCAGCAGCCCCAGGGTAGCGGGGGGCACAGATACGCAGTATTTT. Protein: CASSPRVAGGTDTQYF.

This clonotype was recorded a few times. V is TRBV7-6 and J is TRBJ2-2; D is undetermined. CDR1 is SGHVS, CDR2 FNYEAQ, per germline. CDR3 size: 13 residues. Trimming removed 5 bases at V and 7 bases at J, with 11 bases between. The chain's CDR3 is CASSPEDGGELFF. The CDR3 DNA follows: TGTGCCAGCAGCCCCGAGGACGGCGGGGAGCTGTTTTTT.

This clonotype was counted ten times or more. This chain uses TRBV4-2 with TRBJ2-3; a weak D match, TRBD1 (6 bases). This CDR3 is 13 amino acids long. V was clipped by 4 bases and J by 4 bases, with 9 bases between them. Germline V gives CDR1 LGHNA, CDR2 YNFKEQ. The CDR3 loop is CASSPEGADTQYF. The CDR3, as DNA: TGTGCCAGCAGCCCCGAGGGGGCAGATACGCAGTATTTT.

The chain is built from TRBV7-7 and TRBJ2-6; maybe TRBD1 (5 bases). The CDR3 runs to 17 residues. The V and J ends lost 5 bases and 0 bases respectively, with 14 bases between them. Germline V CDR1 and CDR2: SSHAT, FNYEAQ (reference sequence). CDR3 bases: TGTGCCAGCAGCCCTCGGACACCTAGCTCTGGGGCCAACGTCCTGACTTTC. It encodes CASSPRTPSSGANVLTF.

V gene TRBV7-9 combines with J gene TRBJ2-5; tentatively, D is TRBD1 (6 bases). The CDR3 contains 14 residues. Germline V gives CDR1 SEHNR, CDR2 FQNEAQ (reference sequence). With 3 bases removed from V and 5 bases from J, the gap between germline ends came to 13 bases. The CDR3: CASSFGGGAETQYF. For the CDR3, the DNA is TGTGCCAGCAGCTTTGGTGGGGGCGCGGAGACCCAGTACTTC. Using reference TRBV7-9 and TRBJ2-5 for the parts outside the CDR3, the full variable domain is DTGVSQNPRHKITKRGQNVTFRCDPISEHNRLYWYRQTLGQGPEFLTYFQNEAQLEKSRLLSDRFSAERPKGSFSTLEIQRTEQGDSAMYLCASSFGGGAETQYFGPGTRLLVL.